Presented here are 30 T cell receptor beta chains from one specimen sequenced in a study of regulatory T cells in long-lasting Graves disease. With iRepertoire HTBI primers and Arm-PCR of CDR3 regions, TCR beta libraries were built. TCRdb processed the multiplex PCR reads anew with MiXCR; each CDR3 protein has one entry. This table holds approximately 480,000 distinct CDR3 sequences, 15% to 20% found once. Regarding time point: newly diagnosed GD, antithyroid drugs for less than 3 months. Generation of the TCR library employed RNA extracted from PBMCs. These same records also appear under a second study, on T cells in Graves' hyperthyroidism and ophthalmopathy.

The sequenced sample was peripheral blood mononuclear cells (PBMCs), obtained at new diagnosis, from a patient treated with antithyroid drugs. These TCRs come from a man aged 40-55 years with Graves disease.

On this clonotype itself: A far larger clone is one base from this, pointing to a likely read error. V is TRBV29-1 and J is TRBJ2-1, with D possibly TRBD1 on 5 matching bases. The germline gives CDR1 SQVTM, CDR2 ANQGSEA. The CDR3 extends over 13 amino acids. Trimming pared 6 bases from V and 10 bases from J, leaving 19 bases between. Here the CDR3 reads CSVQGASSYEQFF. CDR3 in DNA: TGCAGCGTCCAAGGGGCAAGCTCCTACGAGCAGTTCTTC.

The rearrangement links TRBV5-1 to TRBJ2-5; tentatively, D is TRBD1 (5 bases). The germline gives CDR1 SGHRS, CDR2 YFSETQ. V gave up 4 bases and J gave up 3 bases, with 16 bases separating them. The CDR3 is 15 residues long. CDR3 region: CASSTGHGGEETQYF. The CDR3 DNA sequence: TGCGCCAGCAGCACTGGACACGGCGGCGAAGAGACCCAGTACTTC.

This clonotype was observed many times. The V gene is TRBV27, the J gene TRBJ1-2, with TRBD1 matching 7 bases. The CDR3 is 14 residues long. Germline CDR1 reads MNHEY; CDR2 reads SMNVEV (reference sequence). V shed 2 bases, J shed 6 bases, and the junction held 6 bases outside the gene matches. The CDR3, as DNA: TGTGCCAGCAGTTTAACAGGGGTGGGGAATGGCTACACCTTC. Translation: CASSLTGVGNGYTF.

This chain connects TRBV9 to TRBJ2-1; D unclear. CDR3 length: 13 amino acids. CDR1 is SGDLS, CDR2 YYNGEE, per germline. V lost 0 bases and J 9 bases, leaving 10 bases between the germline ends. The CDR3 region has the DNA TGTGCCAGCAGCGTAGGACCTCTACCTGAGCAGTTCTTC. This gives the protein CASSVGPLPEQFF. Supplemented by reference TRBV9 and TRBJ2-1, the full variable domain reads DSGVTQTPKHLITATGQRVTLRCSPRSGDLSVYWYQQSLDQGLQFLIQYYNGEERAKGNILERFSAQQFPDLHSELNLSSLELGDSALYFCASSVGPLPEQFFGPGTRLTVL.

This clonotype has ten or more counts. This chain joins TRBV27 and TRBJ2-7; 10 bases are a match to TRBD2. The CDR3 has 15 residues. The germline V gene has CDR1 MNHEY and CDR2 SMNVEV (reference sequence). V was clipped by 4 bases and J by 5 bases; unmatched bases: 8. The CDR3 bases are TGTGCCAGCAGTTCGGCTAGCGGGAGAATCCACGAGCAGTACTTC. It encodes CASSSASGRIHEQYF.

This clonotype was found many times. CDR3 nucleotide sequence: TGTGCCTGGAGTAAGGGCGGGAGCTCCTACGAGCAGTACTTC. It specifies CAWSKGGSSYEQYF. The chain combines TRBV30 with TRBJ2-7; 7 bases line up with TRBD2. This CDR3 contains 14 residues. The germline gives CDR1 GTSNPN, CDR2 SVGIG (reference sequence). V shed 2 bases, J shed 0 bases, and the junction held 4 bases outside the gene matches. Using reference TRBV30 and TRBJ2-7 for the parts outside the CDR3, the full variable domain is SQTIHQWPATLVQPVGSPLSLECTVEGTSNPNLYWYRQAAGRGLQLLFYSVGIGQISSEVPQNLSASRPQDRQFILSSKKLLLSDSGFYLCAWSKGGSSYEQYFGPGTRLTVT.

This clonotype was seen many times. The chain joins TRBV24-1 to TRBJ2-3; TRBD2 agrees at 10 bases. In germline, CDR1 is KGHDR, CDR2 SFDVKD. With 4 bases clipped from V and 0 bases from J, the junction kept 0 bases outside the gene matches. The CDR3 totals 15 residues. The CDR3 DNA reads as TGTGCCACCAGTGAGACTAGCGGGAGCACAGATACGCAGTATTTT. Translated: CATSETSGSTDTQYF.

The table lists this clonotype with a few counts. The chain is built from TRBV29-1 and TRBJ1-6; tentatively, D is TRBD1 (6 bases). Trimming removed 4 bases at V and 9 bases at J, with 13 bases between. CDR3 length equals 13 residues. Germline V CDR1 and CDR2: SQVTM, ANQGSEA. CDR3 protein: CSVGRTAGSPLHF. CDR3 nucleotide sequence: TGCAGCGTTGGTCGGACAGCTGGTTCACCCCTCCACTTT.

Only one count was recorded for this clonotype. This chain links TRBV5-1 with TRBJ2-1, with D hard to call. V lost 4 bases to trimming and J lost 4 bases, with 18 bases between them. The CDR3 runs 16 residues. Germline V CDR1 and CDR2: SGHRS, YFSETQ. In DNA form, the CDR3 reads TGCGCCAGCAGCGTACTGGACCGAAACTGGTACAATGAGCAGTTCTTC. Its translation: CASSVLDRNWYNEQFF.

This clonotype was detected many times. The chain joins TRBV7-2 to TRBJ2-3; no clear D. Trimming took off 1 base at V and 8 bases at J, with 7 bases between the two ends. Germline CDR1 reads SGHTA; CDR2 reads FQGNSA. CDR3 length: 12 residues. DNA for the CDR3: TGTGCCAGCAGCTTAGTGTCGACTACGCAGTATTTT. Encoded protein: CASSLVSTTQYF.

In this sample, this clonotype turned up many times. The chain recombines TRBV7-2 with TRBJ2-3; D remains unclear. The CDR3 sequence is 13 residues long. The V end was cut by 6 bases, the J end by 6 bases, with 13 bases between. Germline-derived CDR1 and CDR2 are SGHTA and FQGNSA. CDR3 residues: CASSSDLADTQYF. CDR3 in DNA: TGTGCCAGCAGTTCAGACCTGGCGGATACGCAGTATTTT.

This clonotype was detected ten times or more. The gene calls are TRBV7-9 and TRBJ2-5, with no clear D. CDR1 is SEHNR and CDR2 is FQNEAQ in the germline V gene (reference sequence). The CDR3 contains 11 residues. V was cut by 5 bases and J by 10 bases, with 11 bases left in between. CDR3 protein: CASSESLDQYF. CDR3 coding DNA: TGTGCCAGCAGCGAATCCCTAGACCAGTACTTC.

The V gene is TRBV5-1, the J gene TRBJ2-5; tentatively, D is TRBD1 (6 bases). Germline CDR1 and CDR2: SGHRS and YFSETQ. V lost 3 bases and J 3 bases, leaving 12 bases between the germline ends. The length of the CDR3 is 14 residues. DNA of the CDR3: TGCGCCAGCAGCTACACCGGGACAAAAGAGACCCAGTACTTC. Translated: CASSYTGTKETQYF.

At least ten counts were recorded for this clonotype. The chain links TRBV27 to TRBJ1-5; the match to TRBD1 covers 8 bases. CDR1 is MNHEY, CDR2 SMNVEV, per germline (reference sequence). V lost 4 bases to trimming and J lost 1 base; unmatched junction nucleotides: 0. This CDR3 contains 14 residues. The CDR3, as DNA: TGTGCCAGCAGTTGGACAGGGAGCAATCAGCCCCAGCATTTT. Translating gives CASSWTGSNQPQHF.

This clonotype appeared many times. This rearrangement joins TRBV3-1 to TRBJ2-1; either TRBD1 or TRBD2 may supply D (5 bases each). The CDR3 is made up of 15 amino acids. In germline, CDR1 is LGHDT, CDR2 YNNKEL (reference sequence). Trimming pared 0 bases from V and 5 bases from J, leaving 11 bases between. CDR3 in amino acids: CASSQDGDPNNEQFF. In nucleotides, the CDR3 is TGTGCCAGCAGCCAAGACGGGGACCCCAACAATGAGCAGTTCTTC.

In its sample, this clonotype was seen many times. The chain employs TRBV11-3 and TRBJ2-1; no reliable D call. The V and J ends lost 3 bases and 5 bases respectively, with 8 bases between them. There are 13 residues in the CDR3. CDR1 SGHNT and CDR2 YENEEA come from the germline V gene. The CDR3 DNA is TGTGCCAGCAGCTTCGGACCAAACAATGAGCAGTTCTTC. Its protein is CASSFGPNNEQFF.

The rearrangement joins TRBV19 to TRBJ2-6; possibly TRBD2 for D (5 bases). The germline gives CDR1 LNHDA, CDR2 SQIVND (reference sequence). The CDR3 covers 14 residues. The germline V and J ends were trimmed by 6 bases and 4 bases, with 10 bases remaining between them. The DNA of the CDR3 is TGTGCCAGTAGGACCTCGGGGGGGGCCAACGTCCTGACTTTC. Protein: CASRTSGGANVLTF.

The rearrangement links TRBV29-1 to TRBJ2-5; D call uncertain. V was cut by 0 bases and J by 4 bases, with 15 bases left in between. This CDR3 has 15 residues. Germline V CDR1 and CDR2: SQVTM, ANQGSEA. The CDR3 reads CSVEDGPTHPETQYF. CDR3 nucleotides: TGCAGCGTTGAAGACGGCCCCACACACCCAGAGACCCAGTACTTC.

This chain joins TRBV6-1 and TRBJ2-4; TRBD2 might be the D (6 bases). Trimming left V 1 base short and J 0 bases short, with 13 bases between. The CDR3 spans 17 residues. The V gene's germline CDR1 is MNHNS and CDR2 SASEGT. The chain's CDR3 is CASSEGLLALAKNIQYF. DNA of the CDR3: TGTGCCAGCAGTGAAGGCCTACTAGCACTAGCCAAAAACATTCAGTACTTC.

This chain uses TRBV24-1 with TRBJ2-2; D gene ambiguous. CDR1 and CDR2 from the germline V gene are KGHDR and SFDVKD. V lost 4 bases and J lost 6, with 11 bases in between. The CDR3 is made up of 14 amino acids. The CDR3: CATSERTPAGELFF. DNA for the CDR3: TGTGCCACCAGTGAGAGGACCCCTGCCGGGGAGCTGTTTTTT.

In this sample, this clonotype turned up many times. This sequence joins TRBV5-1 and TRBJ2-1, with 8 bases fitting TRBD2. The CDR3 has 16 residues. Germline values: CDR1 SGHRS, CDR2 YFSETQ. V was clipped by 4 bases and J by 1 base; unmatched bases: 7. The CDR3 here is CASSRGIAGSYNEQFF. CDR3 nucleotide sequence: TGCGCCAGCAGCCGGGGCATAGCGGGGTCCTACAATGAGCAGTTCTTC.

This clonotype has a count of ten or more. The chain links TRBV27 to TRBJ2-5, with a tentative D call TRBD2 (5 bases). The CDR3 is 13 amino acids. The ends were cut back, 1 base at V and 4 bases at J, with 7 bases in the middle. CDR1 MNHEY and CDR2 SMNVEV come from the germline V gene (reference sequence). This CDR3 is CASSLFSAETQYF. The CDR3 DNA reads TGTGCCAGCAGTTTATTTAGCGCAGAGACCCAGTACTTC.

The chain recombines TRBV27 with TRBJ2-7; no definite D call. With 2 bases removed from V and 0 bases from J, the gap between germline ends came to 17 bases. The germline V gene encodes CDR1 MNHEY and CDR2 SMNVEV (reference sequence). This CDR3 has 17 amino acids. In DNA form, the CDR3 reads TGTGCCAGCAGTTTAGTGTCAGTGGGCGGCCGCTCCTACGAGCAGTACTTC. Residues: CASSLVSVGGRSYEQYF.

This clonotype has a handful of counts. The chain is built from TRBV28 and TRBJ2-7; 8 bases are shared with TRBD2. This CDR3 comprises 14 residues. Germline V gene lookup returns CDR1 MDHEN and CDR2 SYDVKM. The J segment lost 5 bases and the V segment lost 7 bases, leaving 10 bases of the junction unmatched. CDR3 sequence: CASIQTSGPNEQYF. The CDR3 coding sequence is TGTGCCAGCATCCAAACTAGCGGCCCTAACGAGCAGTACTTC.

This clonotype was counted ten times or more. This chain joins TRBV5-1 and TRBJ2-7; D call uncertain. V lost 1 base to trimming and J lost 6 bases, with 14 bases between them. Germline V CDR1 and CDR2: SGHRS, YFSETQ. The CDR3 extends over 14 amino acids. CDR3 coding DNA: TGCGCCAGCAGCTTGTCCCCGGGTCCGGTCGAGCAGTACTTC. Translation gives CASSLSPGPVEQYF. Filled out from reference TRBV5-1 and TRBJ2-7, the complete variable domain reads KAGVTQTPRYLIKTRGQQVTLSCSPISGHRSVSWYQQTPGQGLQFLFEYFSETQRNKGNFPGRFSGRQFSNSRSEMNVSTLELGDSALYLCASSLSPGPVEQYFGPGTRLTVT.

This clonotype has a count of ten or more. The chain recombines TRBV29-1 with TRBJ2-1, with 10 positions matching TRBD2. Germline CDR1 SQVTM, CDR2 ANQGSEA. With 4 bases clipped from V and 3 bases from J, the junction kept 3 bases outside the gene matches. CDR3 length: 14 residues. The CDR3 sequence: CSVGPSGSYNEQFF. CDR3 DNA: TGCAGCGTTGGGCCTAGCGGGAGCTACAATGAGCAGTTCTTC.

In this sample, this clonotype turned up many times. This chain joins TRBV5-1 and TRBJ2-7; TRBD2 matches 8 bases. Germline V gene lookup returns CDR1 SGHRS and CDR2 YFSETQ. The CDR3 covers 13 residues. The V and J ends lost 7 bases and 2 bases, in that order; junction bases with no gene match: 5. Here the CDR3 DNA reads TGCGCCAGCCGCTCTAGCGGGCCCTACGAGCAGTACTTC. Translation: CASRSSGPYEQYF.

The CDR3 here is CASSKGQGTGYTF. The CDR3 nucleotides read TGTGCCAGCAGCAAGGGACAGGGGACTGGCTACACCTTC. This chain joins TRBV11-2 and TRBJ1-2, with 10 bases that match TRBD1. Germline CDR1 SGHAT, CDR2 FQNNGV. J lost 7 bases, V lost 5 bases, and 4 bases had no gene match. The CDR3 contains 13 residues.

This clonotype appeared a single time. The chain is built from TRBV4-2 and TRBJ1-1; D is perhaps TRBD1 (6 bases). Trimming shortened V by 0 bases and J by 4 bases, and 21 bases separated the two germline ends. Germline lookup yields CDR1 LGHNA and CDR2 YNFKEQ. The CDR3 totals 18 residues. The CDR3 DNA is TGTGCCAGCAGCCAAGATCCACATACCACCGGGGGCCCCACTGAAGCTTTCTTT. It yields the protein CASSQDPHTTGGPTEAFF.

The rearrangement links TRBV10-3 to TRBJ2-7; 7 bases fit TRBD1. The CDR3 has 14 amino acids. J lost 6 bases, V lost 2 bases, and 7 bases had no gene match. The germline V gene has CDR1 ENHRY and CDR2 SYGVKD. The chain's CDR3 is CAISEMDRLAEQYF. Written as DNA, the CDR3 is TGTGCCATCAGTGAGATGGACAGGTTAGCCGAGCAGTACTTC.